This entry describes one T cell receptor beta chain. The data were obtained in a study of blood T cell repertoires in COVID-19. Study-level background: Sample material is recorded as cDNA or gDNA derived from T cells, B-cell-depleted T cells, or PBMCs.

Libraries were prepared by immunoSEQ multiplex PCR; TCRdb keeps only in-frame clonotypes and omits some of them. The table has 43,000 or so clones, 70% to 90% seen once; the top ten hold 6.5% to 9%. Sequenced sample: peripheral blood. This clonotype was obtained from a man between 60 and 75 years old with active COVID-19.

The CDR3 here is CASSQAGGTFF. As DNA, the CDR3 is TGTGCCAGCAGCCAAGCAGGGGGCACGTTCTTC. The chain employs TRBV3-1 (or the pseudogene TRBV3-2) and TRBJ2-1; 8 bases match TRBD1. The CDR3 length is 11 residues. From germline, CDR1 is LGHDT and CDR2 YNNKEL (reference sequence). The J segment lost 15 bases and the V segment lost 1 base, leaving 2 bases of the junction unmatched.